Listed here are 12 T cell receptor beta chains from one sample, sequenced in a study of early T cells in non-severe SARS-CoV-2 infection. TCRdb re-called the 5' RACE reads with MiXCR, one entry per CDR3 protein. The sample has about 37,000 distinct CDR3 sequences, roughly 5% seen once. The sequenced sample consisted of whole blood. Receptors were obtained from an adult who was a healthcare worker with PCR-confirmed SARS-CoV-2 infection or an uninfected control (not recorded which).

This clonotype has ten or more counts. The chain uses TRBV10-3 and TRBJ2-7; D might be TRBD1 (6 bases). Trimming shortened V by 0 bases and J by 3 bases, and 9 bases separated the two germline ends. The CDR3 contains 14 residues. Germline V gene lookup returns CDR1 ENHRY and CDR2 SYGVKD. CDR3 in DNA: TGTGCCATCAGTGAGTCTATACAGGGCTACGAGCAGTACTTC. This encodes CAISESIQGYEQYF.

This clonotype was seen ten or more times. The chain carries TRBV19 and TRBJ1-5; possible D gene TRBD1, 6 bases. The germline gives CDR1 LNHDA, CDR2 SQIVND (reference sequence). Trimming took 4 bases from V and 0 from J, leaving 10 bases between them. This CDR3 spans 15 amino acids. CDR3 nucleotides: TGTGCCAGTAGTAAGGGCAGGGGTAGCAATCAGCCCCAGCATTTT. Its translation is CASSKGRGSNQPQHF.

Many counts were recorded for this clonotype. The CDR3 sequence is CATSEAGLAGSDTQYF. CDR3 DNA: TGTGCCACCAGTGAAGCGGGACTAGCGGGTTCAGATACGCAGTATTTT. The gene calls are TRBV24-1 and TRBJ2-3; 12 nucleotides line up with TRBD2. From germline, CDR1 is KGHDR and CDR2 SFDVKD. J was trimmed by 4 bases and V by 4 bases; bases with no gene match: 5. This CDR3 contains 16 residues.

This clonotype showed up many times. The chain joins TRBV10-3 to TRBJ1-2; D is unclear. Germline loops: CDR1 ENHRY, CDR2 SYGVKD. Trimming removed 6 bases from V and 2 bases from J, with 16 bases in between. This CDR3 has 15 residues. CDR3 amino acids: CAISPVGAGNYGYTF. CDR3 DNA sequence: TGTGCCATCAGCCCTGTTGGCGCAGGAAACTATGGCTACACCTTC.

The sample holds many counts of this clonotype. The CDR3 DNA follows: TGTGCCAGCAGTGACGCCAGGGGGTACCCTGAAGCTTTCTTT. Encoded protein: CASSDARGYPEAFF. V and J are TRBV2 and TRBJ1-1; the match to TRBD1 covers 7 bases. In germline, CDR1 is SNHLY, CDR2 FYNNEI. The CDR3 consists of 14 residues. The trim removed 3 bases at V and 6 bases at J, leaving 7 bases unmatched.

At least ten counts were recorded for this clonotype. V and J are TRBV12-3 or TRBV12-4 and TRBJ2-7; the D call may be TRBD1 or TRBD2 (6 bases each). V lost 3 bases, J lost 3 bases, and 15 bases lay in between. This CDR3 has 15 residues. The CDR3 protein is CASSFGGGANYEQYF. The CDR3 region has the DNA TGTGCCAGCAGTTTCGGGGGCGGGGCGAACTACGAGCAGTACTTC.

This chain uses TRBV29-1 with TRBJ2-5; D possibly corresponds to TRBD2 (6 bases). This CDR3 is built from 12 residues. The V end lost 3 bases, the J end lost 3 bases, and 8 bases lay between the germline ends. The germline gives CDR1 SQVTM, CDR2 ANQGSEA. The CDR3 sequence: CSVDGGEETQYF. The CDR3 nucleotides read TGCAGCGTTGATGGAGGGGAAGAGACCCAGTACTTC.

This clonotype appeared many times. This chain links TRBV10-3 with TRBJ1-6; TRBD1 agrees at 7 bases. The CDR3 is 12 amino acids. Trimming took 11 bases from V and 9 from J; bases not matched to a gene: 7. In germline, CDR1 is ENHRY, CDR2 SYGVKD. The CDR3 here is CAVSSGGSPLHF. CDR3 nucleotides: TGTGCCGTTTCTTCAGGGGGTTCACCCCTCCACTTT.

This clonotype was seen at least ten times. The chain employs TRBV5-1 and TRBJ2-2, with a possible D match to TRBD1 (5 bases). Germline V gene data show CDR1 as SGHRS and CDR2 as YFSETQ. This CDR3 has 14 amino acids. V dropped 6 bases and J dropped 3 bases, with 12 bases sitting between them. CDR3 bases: TGCGCCAGCAAAGGCAGGGAACACACCGGGGAGCTGTTTTTT. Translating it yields CASKGREHTGELFF. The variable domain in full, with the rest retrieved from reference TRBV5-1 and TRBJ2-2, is KAGVTQTPRYLIKTRGQQVTLSCSPISGHRSVSWYQQTPGQGLQFLFEYFSETQRNKGNFPGRFSGRQFSNSRSEMNVSTLELGDSALYLCASKGREHTGELFFGEGSRLTVL.

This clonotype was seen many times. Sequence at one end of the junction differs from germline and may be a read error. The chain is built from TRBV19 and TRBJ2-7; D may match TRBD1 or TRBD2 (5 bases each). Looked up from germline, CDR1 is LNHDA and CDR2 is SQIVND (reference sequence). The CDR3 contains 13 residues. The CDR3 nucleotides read TGTGCCAGTAGTCCCGGGGCCGGGTACGAACAGTACTTC. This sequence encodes CASSPGAGYEQYF.

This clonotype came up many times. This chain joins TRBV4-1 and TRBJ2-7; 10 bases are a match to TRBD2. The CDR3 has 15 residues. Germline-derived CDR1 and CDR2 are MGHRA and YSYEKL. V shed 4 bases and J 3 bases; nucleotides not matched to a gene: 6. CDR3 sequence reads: CASSLLAGDLYEQYF. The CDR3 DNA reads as TGCGCCAGCAGCCTCCTAGCGGGAGACCTCTACGAGCAGTACTTC.

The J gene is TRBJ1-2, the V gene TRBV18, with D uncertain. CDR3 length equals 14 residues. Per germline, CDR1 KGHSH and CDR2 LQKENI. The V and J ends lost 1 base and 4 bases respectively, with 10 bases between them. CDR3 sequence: CASSPQGGGYGYTF. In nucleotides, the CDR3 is TGTGCCAGCTCACCACAGGGAGGAGGCTATGGCTACACCTTC.